The 21 T cell receptor beta chains given below trace back to one sample, sequenced in a study of control samples from healthy donors and cancer patients. Assay used: immunoSEQ multiplex PCR; TCRdb lists only in-frame clones, some missing. The sample yields about 120,000 clones, about 93% seen once. Sequenced sample: blood. These receptors were collected from a man aged 25-40 years in good health.

For the CDR3, the DNA is TGTGCCAGCAGACGAGGGGGGAGTAATGAAAAACTGTTTTTT. Translated: CASRRGGSNEKLFF. The chain is built from TRBV3-1 (or the pseudogene TRBV3-2) and TRBJ1-4, with D possibly TRBD1 on 6 matching bases. The CDR3 totals 14 residues. Trimming removed 6 bases from V and 4 bases from J, with 12 bases in between. Germline CDR1 reads LGHDT; CDR2 reads YNNKEL (reference sequence).

The chain uses TRBV11-2 and TRBJ1-2; D might be TRBD1 (6 bases). CDR1 and CDR2 (germline): SGHAT, FQNNGV. The CDR3 has 15 residues. V was shortened by 4 bases and J by 8 bases, with 20 bases between the two germline ends. The CDR3 loop is CASSSPLPGARGYTF. The DNA of the CDR3 is TGTGCCAGCAGCTCTCCTTTACCAGGGGCGAGGGGCTACACCTTC.

The rearrangement uses TRBV9 and TRBJ2-5; possible D gene TRBD2, 7 bases. Trimming took 4 bases from V and 5 from J, leaving 12 bases between them. This CDR3 spans 13 amino acids. CDR1 is SGDLS and CDR2 is YYNGEE in the germline V gene. The CDR3 coding sequence is TGTGCCAGCAGCCCTAGGGGGGGGGAGACCCAGTACTTC. Its translation: CASSPRGGETQYF.

V gene TRBV10-2 combines with J gene TRBJ1-5; D ambiguous. The CDR3 covers 14 residues. The V gene's germline CDR1 is WSHSY and CDR2 SAAADI. Trimming cost V 8 bases and J 4 bases, with 15 bases left between them. As DNA, the CDR3 is TGCGCCAGCGGGGAGAAGGGATTTAATCAGCCCCAGCATTTT. Translation: CASGEKGFNQPQHF.

The genes are TRBV5-6 and TRBJ1-5, with unresolved D. V was clipped by 0 bases and J by 4 bases, with 8 bases between them. From germline, CDR1 is SGHDT and CDR2 YYEEEE. The CDR3 is 14 residues long. CDR3 amino acids: CASSLGVGNQPQHF. The CDR3, as DNA: TGTGCCAGCAGCTTGGGGGTCGGGAATCAGCCCCAGCATTTT.

The chain couples TRBV24-1 to TRBJ2-1, with TRBD1 matching over 9 bases. This CDR3 comprises 16 residues. Germline V gene data show CDR1 as KGHDR and CDR2 as SFDVKD. The V gene end was trimmed by 5 bases and the J gene end by 3 bases; junction bases not matched to a gene: 7. The CDR3, as DNA: TGTGCCACCAGTGTCCTACAGGGGGCCGGCTACAATGAGCAGTTCTTC. Protein sequence: CATSVLQGAGYNEQFF.

This clone appeared once. The chain is built from TRBV6-5 and TRBJ1-2; D call uncertain. Between the trimmed V and J ends, which lost 4 bases and 4 bases, there was a span of 7 bases. The CDR3 consists of 12 residues. The germline gives CDR1 MNHEY, CDR2 SVGAGI. The CDR3 bases are TGTGCCAGCAGTTTAGGGAGCTATGGCTACACCTTC. Protein sequence: CASSLGSYGYTF.

The chain uses TRBV5-8 and TRBJ1-2, with a weak D call TRBD1 (6 bases). The germline V gene has CDR1 SGHTS and CDR2 YDEGEE. V lost 4 bases and J lost 0, with 10 bases in between. The CDR3 contains 14 residues. The CDR3 region is CASSGDISNYGYTF. In DNA, the CDR3 is TGTGCCAGCAGCGGGGACATCTCTAACTATGGCTACACCTTC. Drawing the rest from reference TRBV5-8 and TRBJ1-2, the complete variable domain is EAGVTQSPTHLIKTRGQQATLRCSPISGHTSVYWYQQALGLGLQFLLWYDEGEERNRGNFPPRFSGRQFPNYSSELNVNALELEDSALYLCASSGDISNYGYTFGSGTRLTVV.

The chain joins TRBV2 to TRBJ1-5; D unresolved. Germline CDR1 is SNHLY and CDR2 is FYNNEI. This CDR3 spans 16 amino acids. Trimming removed 3 bases from V and 0 bases from J, with 12 bases in between. CDR3 sequence: CASSDFGGYSNQPQHF. The CDR3 bases are TGTGCCAGCAGTGATTTTGGAGGGTATAGCAATCAGCCCCAGCATTTT.

The J gene is TRBJ1-2, the V gene TRBV6-5; D might be TRBD1 (6 bases). V was cut by 2 bases and J by 7 bases, with 14 bases left in between. The CDR3 is 14 residues long. Germline assignment: CDR1 MNHEY and CDR2 SVGAGI. The chain's CDR3 is CASSYDLVRGGYTF. The CDR3 DNA reads TGTGCCAGCAGTTACGATTTGGTCAGGGGTGGCTACACCTTC.

This chain joins TRBV21-1 and TRBJ1-4. TRBV21-1 is termed a pseudogene. This CDR3 spans 16 amino acids. The CDR3 bases are TGTGCCAGCAGCAAAGCGGGAAGGGCATATAATGAAAAACTGTTTTTT. This encodes CASSKAGRAYNEKLFF.

The chain carries TRBV19 and TRBJ2-3; D might be TRBD1 (5 bases). The CDR3 totals 15 residues. V was cut by 5 bases and J by 0 bases, with 12 bases left in between. From germline, CDR1 is LNHDA and CDR2 SQIVND (reference sequence). CDR3 DNA: TGTGCCAGTAGTGGGAAGGGGTCTAGCACAGATACGCAGTATTTT. It is translated as CASSGKGSSTDTQYF.

The chain is built from TRBV5-6 and TRBJ2-7, with D unclear. Per the germline V gene, CDR1 is SGHDT and CDR2 is YYEEEE. Trimming left V 5 bases short and J 3 bases short, with 18 bases between. CDR3 size: 15 residues. The CDR3 DNA reads TGTGCCAGCAGTTCACGGACCACCGGCTACTACGAGCAGTACTTC. Its protein product is CASSSRTTGYYEQYF.

V is TRBV27 and J is TRBJ1-2; D unclear. This CDR3 has 13 residues. Germline V gene sequence: CDR1 MNHEY, CDR2 SMNVEV (reference sequence). V shed 8 bases and J shed 2 bases, with 12 bases lying between them. The CDR3 here is CASRESGNYGYTF. CDR3 coding DNA: TGTGCCAGCCGAGAGTCCGGGAACTATGGCTACACCTTC.

The chain recombines TRBV6-6 with TRBJ2-5; 9 bases agree with TRBD2. The V gene's germline CDR1 is MNHNY and CDR2 SVGAGI (reference sequence). The CDR3 is 16 amino acids. V lost 5 bases, J lost 5 bases, and 12 bases stayed unmatched. The CDR3 protein is CASSLLGGGAGETQYF. DNA of the CDR3: TGTGCCAGCAGTCTCCTCGGCGGGGGGGCAGGGGAGACCCAGTACTTC.

The V and J genes are TRBV7-2 and TRBJ1-1; D not resolved. Germline lookup yields CDR1 SGHTA and CDR2 FQGNSA. Trimming left V 5 bases short and J 3 bases short, with 25 bases between. The CDR3 runs 18 residues. CDR3 DNA: TGTGCCAGCAGCCCTAGACTGGGTCTAATCCACCCTGACACTGAAGCTTTCTTT. Protein product: CASSPRLGLIHPDTEAFF.

V is TRBV7-3 and J is TRBJ2-7; no definite D call. CDR1 is SGHTA, CDR2 FQGTGA, per germline. Trimming stripped 0 bases from V and 7 bases from J, with 19 bases between. CDR3 length: 16 residues. The CDR3 DNA follows: TGTGCCAGCAGCTTAACTTACCGGAACCCCACCGTGGAGCAGTACTTC. It yields the protein CASSLTYRNPTVEQYF.

J is TRBJ1-1 and V is TRBV19; D remains unclear. V lost 7 bases to trimming and J lost 0 bases, with 12 bases between them. The CDR3 has 14 residues. Looked up from germline, CDR1 is LNHDA and CDR2 is SQIVND (reference sequence). The DNA for the CDR3 is TGTGCCAGTAAGTTTGGACCGATGAACACTGAAGCTTTCTTT. Translation gives CASKFGPMNTEAFF.

V usage is TRBV19 and J usage is TRBJ2-1; no reliable D call. CDR3 length: 14 residues. Germline CDR1 reads LNHDA; CDR2 reads SQIVND (reference sequence). Trimming pared 5 bases from V and 2 bases from J, leaving 10 bases between. The CDR3 coding sequence is TGTGCCAGTAGTTTGGGCGTTACCTACAATGAGCAGTTCTTC. This gives the protein CASSLGVTYNEQFF. Combining the CDR3 with reference TRBV19 and TRBJ2-1 gives the whole variable domain DGGITQSPKYLFRKEGQNVTLSCEQNLNHDAMYWYRQDPGQGLRLIYYSQIVNDFQKGDIAEGYSVSREKKESFPLTVTSAQKNPTAFYLCASSLGVTYNEQFFGPGTRLTVL.

The genes are TRBV14 and TRBJ1-1, with no clear D. Trimming cost V 1 base and J 5 bases, with 5 bases left between them. This CDR3 spans 12 amino acids. Germline V gives CDR1 SGHDN, CDR2 FVKESK. DNA of the CDR3: TGTGCCAGCAGCCAAGTCGCTACTGAAGCTTTCTTT. Translating gives CASSQVATEAFF.

The genes are TRBV18 and TRBJ2-7, with 15 bases that match TRBD2. From germline, CDR1 is KGHSH and CDR2 LQKENI. V was clipped by 0 bases and J by 6 bases; unmatched bases: 3. The CDR3 has 16 residues. The CDR3, as DNA: TGTGCCAGCTCACCACCTTCGGGACTAGCGGGGGGCGAGCAGTACTTC. It translates to CASSPPSGLAGGEQYF.